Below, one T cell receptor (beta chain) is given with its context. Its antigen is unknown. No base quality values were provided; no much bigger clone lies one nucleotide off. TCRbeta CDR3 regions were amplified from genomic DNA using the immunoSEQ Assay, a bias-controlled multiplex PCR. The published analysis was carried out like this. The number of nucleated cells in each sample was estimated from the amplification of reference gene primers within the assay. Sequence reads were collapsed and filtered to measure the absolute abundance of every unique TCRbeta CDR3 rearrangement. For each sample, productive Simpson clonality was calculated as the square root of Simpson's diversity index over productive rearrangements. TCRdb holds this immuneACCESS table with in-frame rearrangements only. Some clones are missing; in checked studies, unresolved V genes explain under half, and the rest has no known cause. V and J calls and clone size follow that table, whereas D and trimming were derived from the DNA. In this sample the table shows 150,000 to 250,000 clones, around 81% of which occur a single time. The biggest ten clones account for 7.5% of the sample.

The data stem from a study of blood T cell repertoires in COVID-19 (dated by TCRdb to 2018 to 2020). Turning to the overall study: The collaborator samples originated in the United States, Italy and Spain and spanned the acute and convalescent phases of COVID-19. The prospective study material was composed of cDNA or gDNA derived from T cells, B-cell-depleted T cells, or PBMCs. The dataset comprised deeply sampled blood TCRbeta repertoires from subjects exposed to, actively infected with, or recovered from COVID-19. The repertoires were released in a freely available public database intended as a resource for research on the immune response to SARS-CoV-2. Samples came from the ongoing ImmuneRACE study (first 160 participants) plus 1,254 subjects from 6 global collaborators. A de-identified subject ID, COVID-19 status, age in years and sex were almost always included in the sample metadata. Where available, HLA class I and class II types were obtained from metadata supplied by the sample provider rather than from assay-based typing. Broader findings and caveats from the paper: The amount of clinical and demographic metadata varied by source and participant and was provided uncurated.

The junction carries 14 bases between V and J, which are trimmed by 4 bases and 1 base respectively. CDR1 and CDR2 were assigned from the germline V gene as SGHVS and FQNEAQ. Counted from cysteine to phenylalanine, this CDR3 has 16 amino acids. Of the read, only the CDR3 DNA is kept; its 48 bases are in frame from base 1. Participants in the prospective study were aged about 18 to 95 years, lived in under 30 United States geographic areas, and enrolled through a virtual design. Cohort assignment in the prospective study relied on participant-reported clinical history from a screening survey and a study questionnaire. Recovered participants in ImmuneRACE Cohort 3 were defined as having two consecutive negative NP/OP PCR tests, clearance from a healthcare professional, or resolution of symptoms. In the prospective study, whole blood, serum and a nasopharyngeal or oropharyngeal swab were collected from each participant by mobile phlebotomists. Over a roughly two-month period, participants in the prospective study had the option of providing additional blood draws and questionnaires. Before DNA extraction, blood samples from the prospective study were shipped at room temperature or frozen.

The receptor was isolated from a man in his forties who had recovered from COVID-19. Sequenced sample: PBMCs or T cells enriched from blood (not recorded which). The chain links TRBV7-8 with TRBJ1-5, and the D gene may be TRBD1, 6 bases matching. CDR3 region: CASSYTGGLSNQPQHF. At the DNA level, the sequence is TGTGCCAGCAGCTACACCGGGGGGCTAAGCAATCAGCCCCAGCATTTT.